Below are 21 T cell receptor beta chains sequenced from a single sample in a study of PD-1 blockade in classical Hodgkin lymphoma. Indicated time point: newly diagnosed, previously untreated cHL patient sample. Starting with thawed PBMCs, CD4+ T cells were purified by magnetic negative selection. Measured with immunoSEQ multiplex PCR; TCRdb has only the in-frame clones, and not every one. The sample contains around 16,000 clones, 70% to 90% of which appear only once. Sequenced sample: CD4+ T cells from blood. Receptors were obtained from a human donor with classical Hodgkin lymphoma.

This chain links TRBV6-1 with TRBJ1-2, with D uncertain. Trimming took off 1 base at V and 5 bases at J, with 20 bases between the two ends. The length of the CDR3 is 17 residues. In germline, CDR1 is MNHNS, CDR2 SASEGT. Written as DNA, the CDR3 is TGTGCCAGCAGTGAAGGGAGGGCAGGCAGCCACCTATATGGCTACACCTTC. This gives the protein CASSEGRAGSHLYGYTF.

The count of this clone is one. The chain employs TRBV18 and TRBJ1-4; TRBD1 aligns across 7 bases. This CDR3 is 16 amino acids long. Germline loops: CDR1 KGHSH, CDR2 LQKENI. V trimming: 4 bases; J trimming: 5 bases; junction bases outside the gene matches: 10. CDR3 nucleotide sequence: TGTGCCAGCTCACTGAACAGGGGATCCGAGAATGAAAAACTGTTTTTT. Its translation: CASSLNRGSENEKLFF.

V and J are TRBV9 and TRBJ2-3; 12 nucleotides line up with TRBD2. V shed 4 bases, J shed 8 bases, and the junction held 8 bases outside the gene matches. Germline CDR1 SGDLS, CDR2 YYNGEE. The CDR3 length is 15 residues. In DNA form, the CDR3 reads TGTGCCAGCAGCTCAGGGACTAGCGGGTCGATTACGCAGTATTTT. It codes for CASSSGTSGSITQYF.

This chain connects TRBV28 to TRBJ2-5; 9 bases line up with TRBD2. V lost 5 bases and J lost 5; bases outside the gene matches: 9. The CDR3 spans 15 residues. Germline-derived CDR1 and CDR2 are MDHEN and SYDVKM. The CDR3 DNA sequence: TGTGCCAGCAGTCCCCTGCGGGAGGGGGGGGAGACCCAGTACTTC. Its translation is CASSPLREGGETQYF. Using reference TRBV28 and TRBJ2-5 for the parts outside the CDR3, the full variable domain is DVKVTQSSRYLVKRTGEKVFLECVQDMDHENMFWYRQDPGLGLRLIYFSYDVKMKEKGDIPEGYSVSREKKERFSLILESASTNQTSMYLCASSPLREGGETQYFGPGTRLLVL.

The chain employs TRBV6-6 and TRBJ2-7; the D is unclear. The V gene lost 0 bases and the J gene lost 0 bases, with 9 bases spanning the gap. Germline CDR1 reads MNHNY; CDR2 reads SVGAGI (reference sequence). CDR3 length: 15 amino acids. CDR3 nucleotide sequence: TGTGCCAGCAGTTACTCGGTCAGTAGCTCCTACGAGCAGTACTTC. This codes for CASSYSVSSSYEQYF.

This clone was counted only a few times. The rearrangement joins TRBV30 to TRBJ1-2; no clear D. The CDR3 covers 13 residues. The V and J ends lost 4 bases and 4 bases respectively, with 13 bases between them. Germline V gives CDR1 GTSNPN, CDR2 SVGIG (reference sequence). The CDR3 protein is CAWKEQRAYGYTF. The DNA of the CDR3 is TGTGCCTGGAAGGAACAGCGGGCCTATGGCTACACCTTC.

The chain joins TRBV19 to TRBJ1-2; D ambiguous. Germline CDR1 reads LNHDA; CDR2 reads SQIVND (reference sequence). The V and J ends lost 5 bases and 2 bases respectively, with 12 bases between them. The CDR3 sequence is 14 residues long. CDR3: CASSPGSENYGYTF. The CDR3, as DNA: TGTGCCAGTAGTCCTGGAAGCGAGAACTATGGCTACACCTTC. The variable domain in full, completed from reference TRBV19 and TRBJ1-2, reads DGGITQSPKYLFRKEGQNVTLSCEQNLNHDAMYWYRQDPGQGLRLIYYSQIVNDFQKGDIAEGYSVSREKKESFPLTVTSAQKNPTAFYLCASSPGSENYGYTFGSGTRLTVV.

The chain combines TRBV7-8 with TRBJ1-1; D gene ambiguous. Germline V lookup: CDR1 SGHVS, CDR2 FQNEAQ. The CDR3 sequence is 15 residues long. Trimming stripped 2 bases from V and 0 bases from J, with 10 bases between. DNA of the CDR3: TGTGCCAGCAGCTTAAGAACAGCTATGAACACTGAAGCTTTCTTT. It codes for CASSLRTAMNTEAFF.

The CDR3 protein is CASSETSGRSGTQYF. DNA of the CDR3: TGTGCCAGCAGTGAAACTAGCGGGAGGTCTGGGACCCAGTACTTC. The chain couples TRBV6-4 to TRBJ2-5; 12 bases fit TRBD2. V lost 3 bases to trimming and J lost 7 bases; unmatched junction nucleotides: 6. CDR1 and CDR2 (germline): MRHNA, SNTAGT. CDR3 size: 15 residues.

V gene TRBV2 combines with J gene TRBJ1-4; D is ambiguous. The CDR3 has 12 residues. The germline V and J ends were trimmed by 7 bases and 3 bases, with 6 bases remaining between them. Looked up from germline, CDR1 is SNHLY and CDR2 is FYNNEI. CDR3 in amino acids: CASTGSNEKLFF. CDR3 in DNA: TGTGCCAGCACCGGCTCTAATGAAAAACTGTTTTTT. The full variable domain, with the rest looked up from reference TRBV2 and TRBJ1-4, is EPEVTQTPSHQVTQMGQEVILRCVPISNHLYFYWYRQILGQKVEFLVSFYNNEISEKSEIFDDQFSVERPDGSNFTLKIRSTKLEDSAMYFCASTGSNEKLFFGSGTQLSVL.

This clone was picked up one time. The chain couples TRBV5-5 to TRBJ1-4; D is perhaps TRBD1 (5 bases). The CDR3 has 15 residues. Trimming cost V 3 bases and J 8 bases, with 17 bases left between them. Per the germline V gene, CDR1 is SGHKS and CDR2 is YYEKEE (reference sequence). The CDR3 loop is CASSWGGASGEKLFF. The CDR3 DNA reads TGTGCCAGCAGCTGGGGCGGGGCGAGTGGAGAAAAACTGTTTTTT.

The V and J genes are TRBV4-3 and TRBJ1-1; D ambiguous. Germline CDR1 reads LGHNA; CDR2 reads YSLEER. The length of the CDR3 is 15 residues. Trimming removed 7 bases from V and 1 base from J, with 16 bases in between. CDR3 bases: TGCGCCAGCACGAAAAGAACGAGGGAGAACACTGAAGCTTTCTTT. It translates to CASTKRTRENTEAFF.

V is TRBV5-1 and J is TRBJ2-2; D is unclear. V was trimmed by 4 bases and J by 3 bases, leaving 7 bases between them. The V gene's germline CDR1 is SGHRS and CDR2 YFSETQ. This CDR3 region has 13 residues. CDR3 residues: CASSERYTGELFF. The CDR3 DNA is TGCGCCAGCAGCGAGCGTTACACCGGGGAGCTGTTTTTT.

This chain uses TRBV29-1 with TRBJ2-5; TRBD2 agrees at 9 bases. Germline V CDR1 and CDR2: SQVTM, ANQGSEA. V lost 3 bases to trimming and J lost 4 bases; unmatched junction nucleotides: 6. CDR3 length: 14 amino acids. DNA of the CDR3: TGCAGCGTTGAGACGGCGGGAGGGCTAGAGACCCAGTACTTC. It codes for CSVETAGGLETQYF.

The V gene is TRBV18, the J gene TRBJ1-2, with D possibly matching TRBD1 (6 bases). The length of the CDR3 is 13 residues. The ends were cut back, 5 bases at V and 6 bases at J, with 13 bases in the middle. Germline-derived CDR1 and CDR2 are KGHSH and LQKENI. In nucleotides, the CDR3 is TGTGCCAGCTCATGGGCAGGGGAGGATGGCTACACCTTC. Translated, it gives CASSWAGEDGYTF.

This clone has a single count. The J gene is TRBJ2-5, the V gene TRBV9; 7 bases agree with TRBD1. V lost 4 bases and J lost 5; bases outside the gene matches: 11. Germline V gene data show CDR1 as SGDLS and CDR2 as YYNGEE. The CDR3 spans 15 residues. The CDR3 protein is CASSSTGTAWETQYF. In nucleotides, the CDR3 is TGTGCCAGCAGCTCCACTGGGACAGCGTGGGAGACCCAGTACTTC.

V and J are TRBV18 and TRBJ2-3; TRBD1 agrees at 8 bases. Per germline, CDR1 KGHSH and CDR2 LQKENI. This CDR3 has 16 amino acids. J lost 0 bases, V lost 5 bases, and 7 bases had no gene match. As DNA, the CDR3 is TGTGCCAGCTCAACTTCGACAGGGGTGAGCACAGATACGCAGTATTTT. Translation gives CASSTSTGVSTDTQYF.

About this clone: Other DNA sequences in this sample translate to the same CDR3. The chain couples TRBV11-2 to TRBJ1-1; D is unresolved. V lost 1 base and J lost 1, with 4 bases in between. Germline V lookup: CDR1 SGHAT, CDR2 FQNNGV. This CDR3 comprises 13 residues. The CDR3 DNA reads TGTGCCAGCAGCTTAGGGGGGAACACTGAAGCTTTCTTT. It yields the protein CASSLGGNTEAFF.

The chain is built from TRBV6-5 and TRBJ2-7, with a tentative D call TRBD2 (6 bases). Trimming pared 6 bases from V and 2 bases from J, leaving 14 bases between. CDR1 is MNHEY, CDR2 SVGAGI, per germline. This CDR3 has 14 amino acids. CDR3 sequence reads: CASRKGTGTYEQYF. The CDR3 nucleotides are TGTGCCAGCAGAAAAGGGACTGGGACCTACGAGCAGTACTTC.

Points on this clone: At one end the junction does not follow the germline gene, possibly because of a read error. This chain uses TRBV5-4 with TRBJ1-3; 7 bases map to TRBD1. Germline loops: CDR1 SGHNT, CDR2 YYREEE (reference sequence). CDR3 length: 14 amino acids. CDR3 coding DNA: TGTGCCAGCAGTTTGGGACAGATAGGAAACACCATATATTTT. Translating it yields CASSLGQIGNTIYF.

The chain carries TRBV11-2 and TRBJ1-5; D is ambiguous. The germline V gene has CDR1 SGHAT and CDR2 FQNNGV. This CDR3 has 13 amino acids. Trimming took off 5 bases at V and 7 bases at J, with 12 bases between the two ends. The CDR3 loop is CASSASLGQPQHF. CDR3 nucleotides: TGTGCCAGCAGCGCCTCACTAGGCCAGCCCCAGCATTTT.